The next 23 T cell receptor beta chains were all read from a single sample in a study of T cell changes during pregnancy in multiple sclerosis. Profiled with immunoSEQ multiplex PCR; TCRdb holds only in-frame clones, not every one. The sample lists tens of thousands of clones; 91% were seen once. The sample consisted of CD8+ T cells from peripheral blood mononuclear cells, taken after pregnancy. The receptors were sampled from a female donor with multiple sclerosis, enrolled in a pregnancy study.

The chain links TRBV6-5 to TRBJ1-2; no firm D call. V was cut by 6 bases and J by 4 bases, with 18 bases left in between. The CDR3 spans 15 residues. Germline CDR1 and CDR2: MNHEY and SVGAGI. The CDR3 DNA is TGTGCCAGCAGCCCGGGTCTGGGCGCGGGCTATGGCTACACCTTC. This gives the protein CASSPGLGAGYGYTF.

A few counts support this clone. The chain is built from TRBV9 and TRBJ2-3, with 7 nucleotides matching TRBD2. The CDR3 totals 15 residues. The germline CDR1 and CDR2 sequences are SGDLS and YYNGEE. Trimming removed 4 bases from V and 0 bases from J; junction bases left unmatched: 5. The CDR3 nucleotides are TGTGCCAGCAGCCGCGGGGGATCTAGCACAGATACGCAGTATTTT. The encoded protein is CASSRGGSSTDTQYF.

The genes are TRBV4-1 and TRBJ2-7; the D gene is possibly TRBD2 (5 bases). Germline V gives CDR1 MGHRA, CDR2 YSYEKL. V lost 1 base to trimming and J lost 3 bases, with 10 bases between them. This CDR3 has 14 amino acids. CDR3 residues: CASSQARRDYEQYF. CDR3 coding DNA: TGCGCCAGCAGCCAAGCCAGACGGGACTACGAGCAGTACTTC.

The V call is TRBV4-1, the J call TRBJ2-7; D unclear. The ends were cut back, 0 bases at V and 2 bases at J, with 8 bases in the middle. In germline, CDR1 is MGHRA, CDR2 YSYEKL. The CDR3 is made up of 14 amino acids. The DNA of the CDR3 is TGCGCCAGCAGCCAAGATCTGGCAACCTACGAGCAGTACTTC. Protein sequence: CASSQDLATYEQYF.

CDR3 nucleotides: TGTGCCAGCAGTTCCCGGACTAGCGGGAGGGGCGAGCAGTACTTC. Amino acids: CASSSRTSGRGEQYF. The chain carries TRBV27 and TRBJ2-7; 15 positions agree with TRBD2. V was pared by 4 bases and J by 6 bases, with 4 bases of the junction left unmatched. CDR1 MNHEY and CDR2 SMNVEV come from the germline V gene (reference sequence). The CDR3 loop spans 15 amino acids.

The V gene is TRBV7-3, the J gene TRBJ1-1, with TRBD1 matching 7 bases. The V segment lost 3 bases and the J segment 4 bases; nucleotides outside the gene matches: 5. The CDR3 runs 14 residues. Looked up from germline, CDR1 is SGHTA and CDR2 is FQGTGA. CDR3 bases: TGTGCCAGCAGCTTGACACAGGGGAGCACTGAAGCTTTCTTT. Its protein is CASSLTQGSTEAFF. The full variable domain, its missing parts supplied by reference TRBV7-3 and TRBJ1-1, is GAGVSQTPSNKVTEKGKYVELRCDPISGHTALYWYRQSLGQGPEFLIYFQGTGAADDSGLPNDRFFAVRPEGSVSTLKIQRTERGDSAVYLCASSLTQGSTEAFFGQGTRLTVV.

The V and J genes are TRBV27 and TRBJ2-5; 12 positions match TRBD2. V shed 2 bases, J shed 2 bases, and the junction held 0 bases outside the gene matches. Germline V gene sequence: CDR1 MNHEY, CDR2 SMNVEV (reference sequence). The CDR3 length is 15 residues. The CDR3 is CASSLGLAGQETQYF. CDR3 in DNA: TGTGCCAGCAGTTTAGGACTAGCGGGACAAGAGACCCAGTACTTC.

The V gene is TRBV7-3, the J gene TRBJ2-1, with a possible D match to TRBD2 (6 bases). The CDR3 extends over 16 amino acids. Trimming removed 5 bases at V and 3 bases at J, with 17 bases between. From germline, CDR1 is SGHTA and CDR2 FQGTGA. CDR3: CASSAQGRGVYNEQFF. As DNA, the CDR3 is TGTGCCAGCAGCGCCCAAGGGCGGGGAGTCTACAATGAGCAGTTCTTC.

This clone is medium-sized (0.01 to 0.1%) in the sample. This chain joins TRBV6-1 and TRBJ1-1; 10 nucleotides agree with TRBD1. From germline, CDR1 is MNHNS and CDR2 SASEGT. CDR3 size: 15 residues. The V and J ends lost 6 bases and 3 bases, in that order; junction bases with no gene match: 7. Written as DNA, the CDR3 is TGTGCCAGCAGCCCCCGGACAGGGGGATACACTGAAGCTTTCTTT. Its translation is CASSPRTGGYTEAFF.

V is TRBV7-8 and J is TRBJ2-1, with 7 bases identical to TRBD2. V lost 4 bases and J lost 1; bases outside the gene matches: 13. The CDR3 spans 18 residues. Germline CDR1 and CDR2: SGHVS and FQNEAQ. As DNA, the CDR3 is TGTGCCAGCAGCTCTAGGGCCGGACTAGTCGGTTCCTACAATGAGCAGTTCTTC. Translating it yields CASSSRAGLVGSYNEQFF.

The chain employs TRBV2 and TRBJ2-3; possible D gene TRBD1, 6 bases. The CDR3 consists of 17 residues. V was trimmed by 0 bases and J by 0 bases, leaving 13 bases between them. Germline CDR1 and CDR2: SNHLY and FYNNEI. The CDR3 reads CASSEAGAEASTDTQYF. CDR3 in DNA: TGTGCCAGCAGTGAAGCGGGGGCCGAGGCTAGCACAGATACGCAGTATTTT. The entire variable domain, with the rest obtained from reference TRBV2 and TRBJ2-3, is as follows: EPEVTQTPSHQVTQMGQEVILRCVPISNHLYFYWYRQILGQKVEFLVSFYNNEISEKSEIFDDQFSVERPDGSNFTLKIRSTKLEDSAMYFCASSEAGAEASTDTQYFGPGTRLTVL.

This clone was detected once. The CDR3 protein is CASSWRRAPNEQYF. The CDR3 DNA is TGCGCCAGCAGCTGGAGGAGGGCTCCTAACGAGCAGTACTTC. This sequence joins TRBV5-1 and TRBJ2-7, with D possibly matching TRBD2 (6 bases). Trimming left V 3 bases short and J 5 bases short, with 15 bases between. Per germline, CDR1 SGHRS and CDR2 YFSETQ. This CDR3 is built from 14 residues.

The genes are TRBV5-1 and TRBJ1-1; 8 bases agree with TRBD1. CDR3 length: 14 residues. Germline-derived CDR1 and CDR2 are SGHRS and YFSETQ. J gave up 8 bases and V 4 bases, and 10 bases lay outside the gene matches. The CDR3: CASSPLGTGREAFF. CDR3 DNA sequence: TGCGCCAGCAGCCCCTTAGGGACAGGACGGGAAGCTTTCTTT.

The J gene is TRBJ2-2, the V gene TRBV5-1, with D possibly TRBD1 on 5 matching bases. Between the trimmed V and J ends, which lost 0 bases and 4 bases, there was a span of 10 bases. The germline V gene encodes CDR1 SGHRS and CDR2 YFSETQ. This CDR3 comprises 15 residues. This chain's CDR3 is CASSLEGRGTGELFF. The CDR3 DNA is TGCGCCAGCAGCTTGGAGGGGCGCGGCACCGGGGAGCTGTTTTTT.

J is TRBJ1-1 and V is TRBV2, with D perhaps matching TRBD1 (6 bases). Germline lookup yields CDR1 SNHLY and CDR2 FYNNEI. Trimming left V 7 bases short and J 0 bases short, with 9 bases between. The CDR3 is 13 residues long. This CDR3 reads CASIRGVNTEAFF. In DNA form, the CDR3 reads TGTGCCAGCATCAGGGGAGTGAACACTGAAGCTTTCTTT.

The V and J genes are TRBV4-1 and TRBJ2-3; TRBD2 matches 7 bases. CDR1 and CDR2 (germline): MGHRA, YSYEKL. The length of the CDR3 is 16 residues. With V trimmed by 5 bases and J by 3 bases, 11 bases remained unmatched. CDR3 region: CASSFPGGSPTDTQYF. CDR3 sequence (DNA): TGCGCCAGCAGCTTTCCGGGGGGTAGTCCGACAGATACGCAGTATTTT.

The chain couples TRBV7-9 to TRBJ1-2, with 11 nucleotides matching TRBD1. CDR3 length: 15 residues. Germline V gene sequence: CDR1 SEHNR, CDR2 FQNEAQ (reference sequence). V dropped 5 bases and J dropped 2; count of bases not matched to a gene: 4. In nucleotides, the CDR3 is TGTGCCAGCAGCCGGGGACAGGGGGTCAACTATGGCTACACCTTC. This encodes CASSRGQGVNYGYTF.

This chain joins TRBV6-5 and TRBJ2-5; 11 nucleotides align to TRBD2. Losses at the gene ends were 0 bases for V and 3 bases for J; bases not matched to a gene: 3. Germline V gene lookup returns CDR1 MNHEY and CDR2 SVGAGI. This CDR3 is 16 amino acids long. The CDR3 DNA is TGTGCCAGCAGTTACTCGGGTAGCGGGGGGGAAGAGACCCAGTACTTC. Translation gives CASSYSGSGGEETQYF.

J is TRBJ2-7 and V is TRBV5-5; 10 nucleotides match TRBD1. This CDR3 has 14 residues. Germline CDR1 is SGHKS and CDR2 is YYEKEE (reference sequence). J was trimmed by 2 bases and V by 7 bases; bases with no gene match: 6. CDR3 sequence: CASGLGTGAYEQYF. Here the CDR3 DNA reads TGTGCCAGCGGCCTCGGGACAGGGGCCTACGAGCAGTACTTC.

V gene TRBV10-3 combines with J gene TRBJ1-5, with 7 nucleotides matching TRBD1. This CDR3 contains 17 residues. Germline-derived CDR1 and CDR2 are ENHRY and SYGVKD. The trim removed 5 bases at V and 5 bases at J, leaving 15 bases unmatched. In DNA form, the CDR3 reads TGTGCCATCAGTTCCACCCCGAAACAGGGGCTTTATCAGCCCCAGCATTTT. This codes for CAISSTPKQGLYQPQHF.

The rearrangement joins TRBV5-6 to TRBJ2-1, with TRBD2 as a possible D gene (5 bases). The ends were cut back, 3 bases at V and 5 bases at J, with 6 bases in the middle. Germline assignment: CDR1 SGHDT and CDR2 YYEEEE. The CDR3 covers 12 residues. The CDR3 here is CASSWEHNEQFF. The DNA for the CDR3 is TGTGCCAGCAGCTGGGAGCACAATGAGCAGTTCTTC.

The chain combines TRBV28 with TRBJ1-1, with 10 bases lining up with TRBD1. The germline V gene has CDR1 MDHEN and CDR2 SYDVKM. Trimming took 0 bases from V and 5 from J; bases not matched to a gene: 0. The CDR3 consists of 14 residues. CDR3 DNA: TGTGCCAGCAGTTTATGGGACAGGGGGACTGAAGCTTTCTTT. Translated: CASSLWDRGTEAFF.

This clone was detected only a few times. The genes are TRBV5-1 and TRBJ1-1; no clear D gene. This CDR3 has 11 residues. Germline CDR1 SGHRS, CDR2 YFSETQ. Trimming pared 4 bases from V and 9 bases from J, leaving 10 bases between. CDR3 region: CASSMGDKAFF. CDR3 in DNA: TGCGCCAGCAGCATGGGAGATAAAGCTTTCTTT.